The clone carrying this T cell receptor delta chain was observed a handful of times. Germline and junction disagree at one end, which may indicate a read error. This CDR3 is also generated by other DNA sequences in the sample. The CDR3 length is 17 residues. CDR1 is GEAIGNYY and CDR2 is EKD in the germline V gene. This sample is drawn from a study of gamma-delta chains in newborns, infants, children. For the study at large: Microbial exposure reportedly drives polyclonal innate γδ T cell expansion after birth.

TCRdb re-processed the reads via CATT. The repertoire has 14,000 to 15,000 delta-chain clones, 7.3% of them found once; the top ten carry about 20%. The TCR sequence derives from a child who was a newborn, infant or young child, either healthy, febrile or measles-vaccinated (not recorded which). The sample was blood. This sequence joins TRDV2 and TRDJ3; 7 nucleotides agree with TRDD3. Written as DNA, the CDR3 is TGTGCCTGCGACACCGCACTGGGGTCCTGGGACACCCGACAGATGTTTTTC. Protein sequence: CACDTALGSWDTRQMFF.